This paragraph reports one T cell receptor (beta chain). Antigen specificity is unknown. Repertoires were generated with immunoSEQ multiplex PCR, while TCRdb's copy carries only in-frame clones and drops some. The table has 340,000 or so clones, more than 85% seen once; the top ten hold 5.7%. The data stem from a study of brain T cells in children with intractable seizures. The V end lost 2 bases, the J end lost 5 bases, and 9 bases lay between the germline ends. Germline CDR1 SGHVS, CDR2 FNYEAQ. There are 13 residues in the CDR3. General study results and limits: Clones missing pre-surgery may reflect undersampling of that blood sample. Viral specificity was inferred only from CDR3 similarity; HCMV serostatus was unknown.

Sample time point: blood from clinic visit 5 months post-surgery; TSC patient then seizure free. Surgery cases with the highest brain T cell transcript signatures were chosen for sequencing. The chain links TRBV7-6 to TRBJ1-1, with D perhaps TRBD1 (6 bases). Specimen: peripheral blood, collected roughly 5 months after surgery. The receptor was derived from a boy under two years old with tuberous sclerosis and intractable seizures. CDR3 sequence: CASSLFQGTEAFF. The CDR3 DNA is TGTGCCAGCAGCTTATTTCAGGGGACTGAAGCTTTCTTT.